This T cell receptor (beta chain) was recovered during a study of T-cell reconstitution after alpha-beta-depleted transplantation in children. The CDR3 spans 17 residues. Germline V gene lookup returns CDR1 SGHRS and CDR2 YFSETQ. Deletions cut 0 bases from V and 2 bases from J, with 14 bases between. As it was prepared, the TCRbeta library received unique molecular identifiers. TCRdb fed the PCR reads into MiXCR, producing one record per CDR3 protein. The sample records 240,000 or so distinct CDR3 sequences, around 11% being singletons. This clonotype was counted ten times or more. This sequence was found in a human donor who donated a stem cell graft to a child with acute lymphoblastic leukemia. The chain links TRBV5-1 to TRBJ2-2; D unclear. The source was PBMCs from the stem cell graft donor, collected from the stem cell graft. The CDR3 nucleotides read TGCGCCAGCAGCTTGGTACGTGGGCCGTTCAACACCGGGGAGCTGTTTTTT. Amino acids: CASSLVRGPFNTGELFF.